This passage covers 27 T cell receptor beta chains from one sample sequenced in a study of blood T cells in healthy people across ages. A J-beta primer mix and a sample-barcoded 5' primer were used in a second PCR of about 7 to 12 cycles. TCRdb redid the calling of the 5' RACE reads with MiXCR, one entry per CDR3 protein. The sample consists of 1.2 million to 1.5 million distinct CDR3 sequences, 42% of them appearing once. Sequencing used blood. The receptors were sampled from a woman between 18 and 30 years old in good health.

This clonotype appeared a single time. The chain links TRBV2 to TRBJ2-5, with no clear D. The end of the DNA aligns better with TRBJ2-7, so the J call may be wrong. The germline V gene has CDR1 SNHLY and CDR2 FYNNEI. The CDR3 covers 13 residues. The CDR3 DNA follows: TGTGCCAGCAGTGGTAGATTTATTTACGAGCAGTACTTC. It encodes CASSGRFIYEQYF.

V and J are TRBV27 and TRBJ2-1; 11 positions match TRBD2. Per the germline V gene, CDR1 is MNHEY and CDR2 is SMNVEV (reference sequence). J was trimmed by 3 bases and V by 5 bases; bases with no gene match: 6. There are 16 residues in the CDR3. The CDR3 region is CASSTRTSGFYNEQFF. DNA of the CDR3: TGTGCCAGCAGTACCCGGACTAGCGGGTTCTACAATGAGCAGTTCTTC.

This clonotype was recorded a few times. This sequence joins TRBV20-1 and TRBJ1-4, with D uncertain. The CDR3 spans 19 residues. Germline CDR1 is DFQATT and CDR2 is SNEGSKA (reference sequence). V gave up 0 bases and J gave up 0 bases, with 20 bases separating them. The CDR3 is CSARDLASAFATTNEKLFF. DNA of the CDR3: TGCAGTGCTAGAGATCTGGCGTCAGCTTTTGCTACAACTAATGAAAAACTGTTTTTT.

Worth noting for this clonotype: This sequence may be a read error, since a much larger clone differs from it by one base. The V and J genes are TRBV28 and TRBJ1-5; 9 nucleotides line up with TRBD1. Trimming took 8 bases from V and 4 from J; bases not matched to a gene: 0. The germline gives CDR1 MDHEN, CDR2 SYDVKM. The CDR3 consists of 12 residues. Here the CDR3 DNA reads TGTGCCAGCGACAGGGGGAATCAGCCCCAGCATTTT. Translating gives CASDRGNQPQHF.

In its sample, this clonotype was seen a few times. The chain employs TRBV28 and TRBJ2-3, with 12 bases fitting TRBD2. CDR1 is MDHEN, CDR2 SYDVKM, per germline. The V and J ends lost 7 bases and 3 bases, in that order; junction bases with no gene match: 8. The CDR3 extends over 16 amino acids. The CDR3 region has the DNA TGTGCCAGCACCAGACTAGCGGGGGACCTAACAGATACGCAGTATTTT. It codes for CASTRLAGDLTDTQYF.

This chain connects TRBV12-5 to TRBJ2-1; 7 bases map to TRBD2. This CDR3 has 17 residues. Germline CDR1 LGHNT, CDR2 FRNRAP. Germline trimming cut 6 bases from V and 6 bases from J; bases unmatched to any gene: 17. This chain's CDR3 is CASGPTVSSGLPNEQFF. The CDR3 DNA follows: TGTGCTAGTGGCCCTACTGTGAGTAGCGGGCTACCCAATGAGCAGTTCTTC.

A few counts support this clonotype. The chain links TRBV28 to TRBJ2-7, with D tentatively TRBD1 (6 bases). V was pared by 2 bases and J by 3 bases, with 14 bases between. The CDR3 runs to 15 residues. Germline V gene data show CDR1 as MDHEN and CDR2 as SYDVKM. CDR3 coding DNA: TGTGCCAGCAGTTTAACCGGGACAACCCTCTACGAGCAGTACTTC. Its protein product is CASSLTGTTLYEQYF.

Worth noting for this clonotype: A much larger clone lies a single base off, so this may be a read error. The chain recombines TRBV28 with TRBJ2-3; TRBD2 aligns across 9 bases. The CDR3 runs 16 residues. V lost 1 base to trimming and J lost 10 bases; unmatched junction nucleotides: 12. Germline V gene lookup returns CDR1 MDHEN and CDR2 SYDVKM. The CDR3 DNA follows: TGTGCCAGCAGTTTATCGTCTAGCGGGGCAAGGGATGCGCAGTATTTT. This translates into CASSLSSSGARDAQYF.

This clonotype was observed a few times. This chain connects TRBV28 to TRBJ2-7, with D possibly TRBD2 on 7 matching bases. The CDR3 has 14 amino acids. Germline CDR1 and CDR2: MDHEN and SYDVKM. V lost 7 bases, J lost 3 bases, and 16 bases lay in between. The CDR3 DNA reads TGTGCCAGCATCAATAGGGGGGGCGACTACGAGCAGTACTTC. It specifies CASINRGGDYEQYF.

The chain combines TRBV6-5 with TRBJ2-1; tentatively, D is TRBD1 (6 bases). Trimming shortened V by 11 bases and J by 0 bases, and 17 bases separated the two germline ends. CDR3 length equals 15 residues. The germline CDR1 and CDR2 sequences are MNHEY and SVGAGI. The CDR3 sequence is CAGTDRPASYNEQFF. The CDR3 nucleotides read TGTGCCGGCACCGACAGGCCTGCCTCCTACAATGAGCAGTTCTTC.

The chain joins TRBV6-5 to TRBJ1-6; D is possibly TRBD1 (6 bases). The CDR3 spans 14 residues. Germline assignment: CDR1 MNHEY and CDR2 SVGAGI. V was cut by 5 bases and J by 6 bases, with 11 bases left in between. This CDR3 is CASSRGQTNSPLHF. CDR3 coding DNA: TGTGCCAGCAGTCGTGGACAGACTAATTCACCCCTCCACTTT.

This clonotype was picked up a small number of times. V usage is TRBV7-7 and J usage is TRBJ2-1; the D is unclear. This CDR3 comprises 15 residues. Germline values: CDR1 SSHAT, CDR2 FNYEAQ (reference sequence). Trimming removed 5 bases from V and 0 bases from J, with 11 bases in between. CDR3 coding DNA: TGTGCCAGCAGCCCCGGTGATTTCTCCTACAATGAGCAGTTCTTC. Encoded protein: CASSPGDFSYNEQFF.

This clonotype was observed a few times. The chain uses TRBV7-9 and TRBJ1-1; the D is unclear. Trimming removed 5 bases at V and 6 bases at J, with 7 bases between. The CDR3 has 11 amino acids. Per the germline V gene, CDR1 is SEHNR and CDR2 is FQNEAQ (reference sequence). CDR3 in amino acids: CASSPRAEAFF. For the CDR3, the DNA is TGTGCCAGCAGCCCTAGGGCTGAAGCTTTCTTT.

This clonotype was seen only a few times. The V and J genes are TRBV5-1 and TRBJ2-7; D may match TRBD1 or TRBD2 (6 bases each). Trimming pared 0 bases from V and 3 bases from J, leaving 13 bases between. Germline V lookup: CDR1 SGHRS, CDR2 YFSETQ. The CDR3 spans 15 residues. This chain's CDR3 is CASSLVGGGFYEQYF. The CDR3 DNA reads TGCGCCAGCAGCTTGGTGGGGGGCGGATTCTACGAGCAGTACTTC. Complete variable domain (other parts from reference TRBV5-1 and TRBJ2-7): KAGVTQTPRYLIKTRGQQVTLSCSPISGHRSVSWYQQTPGQGLQFLFEYFSETQRNKGNFPGRFSGRQFSNSRSEMNVSTLELGDSALYLCASSLVGGGFYEQYFGPGTRLTVT.

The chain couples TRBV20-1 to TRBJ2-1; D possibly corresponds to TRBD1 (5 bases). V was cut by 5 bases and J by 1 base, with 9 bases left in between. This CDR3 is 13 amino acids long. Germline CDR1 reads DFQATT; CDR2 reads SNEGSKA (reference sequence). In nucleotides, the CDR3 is TGCAGTGCTCCAGGGTTTTCCTACAATGAGCAGTTCTTC. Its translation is CSAPGFSYNEQFF.

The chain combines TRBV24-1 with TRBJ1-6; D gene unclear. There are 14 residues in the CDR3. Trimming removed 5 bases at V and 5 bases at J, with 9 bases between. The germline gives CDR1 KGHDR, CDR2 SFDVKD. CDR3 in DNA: TGTGCCACCAGTGGGAATGGGAATAATTCACCCCTCCACTTT. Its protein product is CATSGNGNNSPLHF.

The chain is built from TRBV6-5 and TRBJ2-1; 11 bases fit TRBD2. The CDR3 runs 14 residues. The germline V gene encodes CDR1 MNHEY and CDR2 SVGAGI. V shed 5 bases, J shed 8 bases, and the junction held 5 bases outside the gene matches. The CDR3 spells CASSIAGGRDEQFF. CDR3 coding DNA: TGTGCCAGCAGTATAGCGGGGGGGCGCGATGAGCAGTTCTTC.

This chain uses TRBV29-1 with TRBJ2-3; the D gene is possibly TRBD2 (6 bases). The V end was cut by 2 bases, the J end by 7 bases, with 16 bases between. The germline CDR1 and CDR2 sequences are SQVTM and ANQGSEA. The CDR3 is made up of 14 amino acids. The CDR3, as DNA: TGCAGCGTTGAATTAGCGGACCGTAGATATACGCAGTATTTT. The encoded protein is CSVELADRRYTQYF.

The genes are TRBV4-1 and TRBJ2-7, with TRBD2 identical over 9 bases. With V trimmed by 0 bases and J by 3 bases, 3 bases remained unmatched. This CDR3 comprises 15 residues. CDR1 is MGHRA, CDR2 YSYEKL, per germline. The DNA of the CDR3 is TGCGCCAGCAGCCAAGATAGCGGGGGATACTACGAGCAGTACTTC. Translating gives CASSQDSGGYYEQYF.

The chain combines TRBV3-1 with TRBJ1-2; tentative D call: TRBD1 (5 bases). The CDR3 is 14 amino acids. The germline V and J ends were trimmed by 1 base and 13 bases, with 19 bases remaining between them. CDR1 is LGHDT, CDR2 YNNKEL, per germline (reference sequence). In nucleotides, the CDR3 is TGTGCCAGCAGCCAAGGTGGGGCAAGAGACCTATTCACCTTC. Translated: CASSQGGARDLFTF.

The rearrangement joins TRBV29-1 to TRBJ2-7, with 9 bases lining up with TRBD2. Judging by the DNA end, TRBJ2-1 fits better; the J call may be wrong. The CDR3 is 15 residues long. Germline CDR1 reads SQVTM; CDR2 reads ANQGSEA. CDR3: CSVEGFSGSSYEQFF. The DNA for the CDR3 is TGCAGCGTTGAAGGGTTTAGCGGGAGCTCCTACGAGCAGTTCTTC.

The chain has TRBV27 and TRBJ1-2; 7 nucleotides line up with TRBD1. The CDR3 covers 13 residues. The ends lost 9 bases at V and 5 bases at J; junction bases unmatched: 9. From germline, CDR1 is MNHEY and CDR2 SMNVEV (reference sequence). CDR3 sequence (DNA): TGTGCCAGTCGTCCAGGGGGGGTATATGGCTACACCTTC. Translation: CASRPGGVYGYTF.

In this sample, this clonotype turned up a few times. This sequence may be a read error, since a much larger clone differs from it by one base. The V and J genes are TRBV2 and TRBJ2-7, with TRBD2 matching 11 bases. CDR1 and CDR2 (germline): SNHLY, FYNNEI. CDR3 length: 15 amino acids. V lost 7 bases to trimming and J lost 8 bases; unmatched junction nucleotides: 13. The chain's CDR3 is CASISGTSGSNKQYF. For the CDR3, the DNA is TGTGCCAGCATCTCCGGGACTAGCGGAAGCAATAAGCAGTACTTC.

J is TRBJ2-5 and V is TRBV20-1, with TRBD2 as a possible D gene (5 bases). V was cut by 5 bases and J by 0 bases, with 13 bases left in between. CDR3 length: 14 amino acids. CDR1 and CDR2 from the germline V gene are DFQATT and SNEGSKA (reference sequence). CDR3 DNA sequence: TGCAGTGCTGGGCCTGTGAGGGACCAAGAGACCCAGTACTTC. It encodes CSAGPVRDQETQYF.

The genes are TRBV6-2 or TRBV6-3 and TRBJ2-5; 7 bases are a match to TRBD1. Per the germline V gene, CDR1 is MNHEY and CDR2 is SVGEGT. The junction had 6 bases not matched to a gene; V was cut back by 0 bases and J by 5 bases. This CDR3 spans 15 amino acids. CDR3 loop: CASSYSGQARETQYF. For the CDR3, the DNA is TGTGCCAGCAGTTACTCAGGACAGGCCCGGGAGACCCAGTACTTC.

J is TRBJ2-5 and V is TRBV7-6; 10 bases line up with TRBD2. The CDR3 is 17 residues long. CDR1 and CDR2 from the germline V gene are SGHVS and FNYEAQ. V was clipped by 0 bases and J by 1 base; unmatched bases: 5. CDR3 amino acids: CASSLAQSGGVQETQYF. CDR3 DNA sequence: TGTGCCAGCAGCTTAGCGCAGAGCGGGGGGGTCCAAGAGACCCAGTACTTC.

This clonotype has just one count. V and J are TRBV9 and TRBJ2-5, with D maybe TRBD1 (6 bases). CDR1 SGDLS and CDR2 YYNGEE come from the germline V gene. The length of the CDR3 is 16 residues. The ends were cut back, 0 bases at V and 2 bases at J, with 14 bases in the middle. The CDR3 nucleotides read TGTGCCAGCAGCGTAGGGTTAGTGGGGGCACAAGAGACCCAGTACTTC. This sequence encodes CASSVGLVGAQETQYF.